This T cell receptor (beta chain) was obtained from a study of circulating CD8 cells and anti-PD-1 response in melanoma (TCRdb year 2020). With regard to the full study: Patients received nivolumab intravenously at 3 mg/kg every 2 weeks. Of the approximately 13 patients in the melanoma cohort, seven received anti-PD-1 as first-line therapy and six had prior targeted therapy or immunotherapy. Responders were defined as patients showing complete or partial responses, and non-responders as patients showing stable or progressive disease (RECIST v1.1). A total of around 11 melanoma patients were included in the TCR repertoire analysis, 4 of them responders and 7 non-responders. PD-1 on on-treatment samples was detected using a biotinylated anti-human IgG4 antibody. The paper as a whole reports these results and caveats: Because tumor material was not accessible, tumor reactivity was instead assessed by peptide assays on expanded sorted subsets. Repertoires were found to be largely private between subsets, with under 7.5% of TRB clonotypes shared at M1, and the highest sharing was observed between DPOS and TIGIT. Only baseline and M1 samples from a small cohort with few responders were used in the published TCR repertoire comparisons. The authors pointed out that the cohort included both treatment-naive and previously treated patients, and that this mix could influence the results. Because material was limited, experiments were generally done without replicates. The highest diversity was observed in the DNEG repertoire, similar and higher clonality was shown by the PD-1 and DPOS repertoires, and the lowest diversity was found in the TIGIT repertoires.

The instrument given in TCRdb is NextSeq 500. TCR libraries were prepared from around 16 ng of total RNA with the QIAseq Immune Repertoire RNA Library Kit, Human TCR Panel. Sequencing of the TCR libraries was done on an Illumina NextSeq with a Mid Output V2 kit and asymmetric 261x41 paired-end reads. Every TCR library was diluted to 4 nM, then pooled, denatured and loaded at about 1 pM. The study's processing was this. TCR FASTQ files were processed in the QIAGEN GeneGlobe Data Analysis Center, with downstream analysis in R 3.5.2. Clonality was computed as one minus Shannon entropy normalized by the log of the number of unique productive sequences. For each subset, Fisher exact tests at 5% FDR were used to find TRA or TRB clonotypes whose abundance differed between baseline and M1. Differentially abundant clonotypes were grouped as emerging, expanding, contracting or non-expanding/contracting. Morisita's overlap index was used to measure how much repertoires overlapped between patients. TCRdb reworked the public reads: Q25 trimming with fastp, MiXCR clone assembly, productive beta chains retained. Rows matching on CDR3 protein sequence are summarized as one entry with the most common DNA and genes. The V and J calls come from TCRdb's annotation, not from the publication. Recorded for this sample are several hundred distinct CDR3 sequences; 5.5% to 6.5% of them occurred a single time. The top ten clones comprise 30% of the sample.

Based on its abundance in the sample, this clonotype is hyperexpanded (1% or more). What antigen it recognizes has not been identified. The input lacks base qualities; no much larger clone sits a single base away. A BD FACSAria II cell sorter was used to sort four subsets, defined by PD-1 and/or TIGIT, from live CD3+CD8+TCRalphabeta+ cells. To characterize relevance to anti-PD-1 therapy response, circulating CD8 T cells were sorted into four subsets based on PD-1 and TIGIT expression. From each sorted CD8 T-cell subset, both TCR alpha and TCR beta chains were sequenced. Peripheral blood was collected at three points: before the first anti-PD-1 injection, after two injections and after four injections. PBMCs were isolated immediately by Ficoll gradient centrifugation. Until use, PBMCs were cryopreserved in liquid nitrogen in RPMI containing roughly 20% FCS and around 10% DMSO. Thawed PBMCs were stained with a viability dye and antibodies against CD3, CD8alpha, TCRalphabeta, PD-1 and TIGIT. The RNeasy Kit was used to extract total RNA, and all samples had a RIN greater than 7.

The CDR3 sequence holds 13 residues, the cysteine and phenylalanine included. Left in the record is the CDR3 DNA by itself, 39 bases read in frame from the first base. In the germline V gene, CDR1 corresponds to SQVTM and CDR2 to ANQGSEA. V loses 5 bases at its end and J loses 2 bases; junction bases beyond the gene matches: 5. The material sequenced was CD8+ T cells from PBMCs, taken at baseline or after one month of anti-PD-1 therapy (not recorded which). The chain is made from TRBV29-1 and TRBJ2-5, and TRBD1 matches 7 of the central bases. The receptor was derived from a human donor with melanoma. The base sequence is TGCAGCGTTCCGGGACAGATACAAGAGACCCAGTACTTC. It translates to CSVPGQIQETQYF.